This TCR beta chain originates from a study of cytomegalovirus exposure and HLA in healthy donors. About this clone itself: Antigen unknown. The same CDR3 is also encoded by other DNA sequences in this sample.

General study findings and limits: Reports indicate that TCR beta sequences accurately predicted the HLA-A and HLA-B alleles of most subjects. Researchers reported from a later analysis that most CMV-associated TCR beta chains appeared HLA-restricted. Generally TCR sequences proved uncommon, though certain public TCRs appeared in numerous donors.

The PCR used 60 Vbeta and 13 Jbeta primers. The data were produced by immunoSEQ multiplex PCR, yet TCRdb's version contains in-frame clones alone and is incomplete. This sample has some 150,000 clones; more than 75% occur once, and the top ten carry about 2.4%. The CDR3 is made up of 12 amino acids. V lost 3 bases to trimming and J lost 6 bases; unmatched junction nucleotides: 0. Germline values: CDR1 KGHSH, CDR2 LQKENI. The TCR comes from a woman aged 18-29 years in good health and CMV-seronegative. The chain is built from TRBV18 and TRBJ1-2; 8 bases are shared with TRBD1. Source material: PBMCs. The DNA for the CDR3 is TGTGCCAGCTCACCGACAGGGGATGGCTACACCTTC. It specifies CASSPTGDGYTF.